This TCR beta chain was documented in a study of Ad26.COV2.S vaccination and SARS-CoV-2 variants. Study details: Intramuscular Ad26.COV2.S doses were given once or twice, 56 days apart. Study-level points and caveats: There was a possibility that the TCR breadth and depth analyses underestimated total T cell responses. With respect to non-spike TCR breadth, vaccine and placebo recipients were similar.

V lost 5 bases to trimming and J lost 5 bases, with 16 bases between them. The V gene's germline CDR1 is SGHTA and CDR2 FQGTGA. This CDR3 spans 15 amino acids. Treatment described: roughly 18 received Ad26.COV2.S at low or high dose, single or two shots; 5 received placebo; per-sample allocation not given. Day 63 following the first vaccine or placebo injection was when the samples were taken. This adult donor, from Boston, was 18-55 years old. Assay: immunoSEQ multiplex PCR; the TCRdb copy retains only in-frame clones and omits some. The repertoire holds about 350,000 clones, with roughly 91% as singletons. This clone was seen a few times. The target antigen is unknown.

The rearrangement uses TRBV7-3 and TRBJ2-1; perhaps TRBD1 as D (6 bases). This TCR derives from a person between 18 and 65 years old who received the Ad26.COV2.S COVID-19 vaccine or a placebo. The specimen comprised peripheral blood, sampled in a trial of Ad26.COV2.S vaccine versus placebo. CDR3 DNA: TGTGCCAGCAGCCCTACTGGGACAACAGACAATGAGCAGTTCTTC. Translating gives CASSPTGTTDNEQFF.